This T cell receptor (beta chain) was identified in a study of T cell responses to AZD1222 COVID-19 vaccine. Assay: immunoSEQ multiplex PCR; the TCRdb copy retains only in-frame clones and omits some. The sample records more than 85,000 clones, around 89% being singletons. This CDR3 is 16 amino acids long. Germline CDR1 and CDR2: MNHEY and SVGEGT. V was shortened by 4 bases and J by 8 bases, with 21 bases between the two germline ends. Material: peripheral blood, obtained on day 0 of AZD1222 vaccination. V usage is TRBV6-2 or TRBV6-3 and J usage is TRBJ2-1, with D perhaps matching TRBD1 or TRBD2 (5 bases each). This TCR was sampled from an adult in good health. This chain's CDR3 is CASSSTGPNTGDEQFF. CDR3 coding DNA: TGTGCCAGCAGTTCTACGGGACCCAACACCGGGGATGAGCAGTTCTTC.